The clone carrying this TCR beta chain came up a few times. This entry belongs to a study of blood T cell repertoires in COVID-19. For the study at large: Researchers got acute and convalescent COVID-19 samples from the United States, Italy and Spain. T cells, B-cell-depleted T cells, or PBMCs supplied cDNA or gDNA.

As processed by the authors: The authors estimated nucleated cell counts from reference gene primer amplification. Measured with immunoSEQ multiplex PCR; TCRdb has only the in-frame clones, and not every one. The V and J calls and clone size were taken over from that table, and D and trimming were inferred from the DNA. The data hold some 200,000 clones, with 70% to 90% observed a single time. The germline gives CDR1 LGHDT, CDR2 YNNKEL (reference sequence). This CDR3 spans 16 amino acids. Trimming removed 6 bases from V and 0 bases from J, with 14 bases in between. The chain recombines TRBV3-1 (or the pseudogene TRBV3-2) with TRBJ2-2; TRBD1 is a possible D gene (6 bases). The clonotype originates from an elderly man with acute or convalescent COVID-19. The sequencing sample was made of peripheral blood. This CDR3 is CASSRTGWANTGELFF. In DNA form, the CDR3 reads TGTGCCAGCAGTCGCACAGGGTGGGCGAACACCGGGGAGCTGTTTTTT.